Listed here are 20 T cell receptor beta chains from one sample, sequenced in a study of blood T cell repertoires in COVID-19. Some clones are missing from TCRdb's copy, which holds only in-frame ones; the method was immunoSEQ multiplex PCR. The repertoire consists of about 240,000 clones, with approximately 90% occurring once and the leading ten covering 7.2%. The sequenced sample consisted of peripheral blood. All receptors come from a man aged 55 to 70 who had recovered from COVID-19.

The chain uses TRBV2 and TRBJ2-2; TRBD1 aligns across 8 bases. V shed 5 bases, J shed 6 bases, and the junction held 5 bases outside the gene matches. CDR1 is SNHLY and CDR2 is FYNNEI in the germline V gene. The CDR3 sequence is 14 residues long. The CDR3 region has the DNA TGTGCCAGCAGTTCAGGGGGCCTGCCCGGGGAGCTGTTTTTT. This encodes CASSSGGLPGELFF.

CDR3 coding DNA: TGTGCCAGCCCACAACGTACGGGAACGGACACTGAAGCTTTCTTT. It translates to CASPQRTGTDTEAFF. The rearrangement joins TRBV2 to TRBJ1-1; D is uncertain. V lost 8 bases and J lost 3, with 19 bases in between. Germline V CDR1 and CDR2: SNHLY, FYNNEI. The length of the CDR3 is 15 residues. Looking up the rest from reference TRBV2 and TRBJ1-1 gives the full variable domain: EPEVTQTPSHQVTQMGQEVILRCVPISNHLYFYWYRQILGQKVEFLVSFYNNEISEKSEIFDDQFSVERPDGSNFTLKIRSTKLEDSAMYFCASPQRTGTDTEAFFGQGTRLTVV.

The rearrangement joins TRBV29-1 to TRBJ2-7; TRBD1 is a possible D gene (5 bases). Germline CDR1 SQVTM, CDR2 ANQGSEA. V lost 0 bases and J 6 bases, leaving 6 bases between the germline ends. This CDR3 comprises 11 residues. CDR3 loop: CSVEDQGEQYF. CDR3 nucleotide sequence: TGCAGCGTTGAAGATCAGGGCGAGCAGTACTTC.

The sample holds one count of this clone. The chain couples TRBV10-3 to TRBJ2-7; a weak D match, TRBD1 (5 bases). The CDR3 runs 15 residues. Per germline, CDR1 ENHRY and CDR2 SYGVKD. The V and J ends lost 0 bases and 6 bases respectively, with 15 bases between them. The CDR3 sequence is CAISESSQGFTEQYF. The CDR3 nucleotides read TGTGCCATCAGTGAGTCGAGTCAGGGTTTCACCGAGCAGTACTTC.

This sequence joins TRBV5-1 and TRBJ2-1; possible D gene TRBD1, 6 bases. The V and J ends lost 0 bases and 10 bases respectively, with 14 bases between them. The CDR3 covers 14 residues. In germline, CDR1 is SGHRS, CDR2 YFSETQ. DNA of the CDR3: TGCGCCAGCAGCTTGGGCTCAGGGGCAAGGGAGCAGTTCTTC. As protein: CASSLGSGAREQFF.

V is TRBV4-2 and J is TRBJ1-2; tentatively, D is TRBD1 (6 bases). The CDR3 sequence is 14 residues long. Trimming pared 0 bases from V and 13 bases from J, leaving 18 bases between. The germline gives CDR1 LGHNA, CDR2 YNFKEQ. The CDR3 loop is CASSQDWTANPPTF. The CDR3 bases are TGTGCCAGCAGCCAAGATTGGACAGCGAACCCACCCACCTTC.

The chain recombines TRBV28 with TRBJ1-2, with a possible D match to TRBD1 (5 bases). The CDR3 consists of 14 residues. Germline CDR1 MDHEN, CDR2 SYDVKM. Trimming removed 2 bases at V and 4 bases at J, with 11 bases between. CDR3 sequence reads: CASSLPRVGYGYTF. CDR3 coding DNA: TGTGCCAGCAGTTTACCCAGGGTGGGCTATGGCTACACCTTC.

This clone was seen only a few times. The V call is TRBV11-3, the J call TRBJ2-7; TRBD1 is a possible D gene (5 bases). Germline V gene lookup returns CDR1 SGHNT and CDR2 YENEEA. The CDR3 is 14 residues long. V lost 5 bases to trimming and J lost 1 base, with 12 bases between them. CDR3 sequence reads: CASSLTAVSYEQYF. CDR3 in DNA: TGTGCCAGCAGCCTGACAGCCGTTTCCTACGAGCAGTACTTC.

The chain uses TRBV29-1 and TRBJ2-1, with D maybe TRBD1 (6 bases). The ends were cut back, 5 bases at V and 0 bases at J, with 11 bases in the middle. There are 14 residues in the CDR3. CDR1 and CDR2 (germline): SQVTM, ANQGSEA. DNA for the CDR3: TGCAGCGTTCATACAGGGAGCTCCTACAATGAGCAGTTCTTC. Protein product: CSVHTGSSYNEQFF.

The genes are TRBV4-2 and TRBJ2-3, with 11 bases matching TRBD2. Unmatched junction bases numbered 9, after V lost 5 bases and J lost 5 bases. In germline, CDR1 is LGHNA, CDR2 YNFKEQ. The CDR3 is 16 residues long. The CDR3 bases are TGTGCCAGCAGCGAAAGACTAGCGGGGCTTATAGATACGCAGTATTTT. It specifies CASSERLAGLIDTQYF.

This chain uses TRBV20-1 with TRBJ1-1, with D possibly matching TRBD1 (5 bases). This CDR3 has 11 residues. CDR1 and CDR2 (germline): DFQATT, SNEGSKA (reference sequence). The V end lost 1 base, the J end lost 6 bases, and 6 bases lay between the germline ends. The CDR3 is CSARGGPEAFF. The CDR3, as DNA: TGCAGTGCTAGAGGGGGCCCTGAAGCTTTCTTT.

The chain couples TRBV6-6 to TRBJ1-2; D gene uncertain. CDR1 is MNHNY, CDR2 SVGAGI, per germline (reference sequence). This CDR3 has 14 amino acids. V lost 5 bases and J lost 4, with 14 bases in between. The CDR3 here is CASSNRHNSYGYTF. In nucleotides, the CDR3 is TGTGCCAGCAGTAACCGACATAATTCCTATGGCTACACCTTC.

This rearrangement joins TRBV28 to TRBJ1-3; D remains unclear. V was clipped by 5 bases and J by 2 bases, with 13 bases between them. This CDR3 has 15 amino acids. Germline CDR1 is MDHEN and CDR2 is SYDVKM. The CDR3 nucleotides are TGTGCCAGCAGTCCGTCCTTAGCCGCTGGAAACACCATATATTTT. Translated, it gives CASSPSLAAGNTIYF.

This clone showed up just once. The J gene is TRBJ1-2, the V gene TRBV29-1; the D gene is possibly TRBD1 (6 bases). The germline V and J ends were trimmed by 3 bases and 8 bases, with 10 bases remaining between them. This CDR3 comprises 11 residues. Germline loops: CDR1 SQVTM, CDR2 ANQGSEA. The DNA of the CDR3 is TGCAGCGTTGAGACTCAGGGGGGCTACACCTTC. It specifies CSVETQGGYTF. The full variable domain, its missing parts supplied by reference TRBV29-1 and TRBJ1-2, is SAVISQKPSRDICQRGTSLTIQCQVDSQVTMMFWYRQQPGQSLTLIATANQGSEATYESGFVIDKFPISRPNLTFSTLTVSNMSPEDSSIYLCSVETQGGYTFGSGTRLTVV.

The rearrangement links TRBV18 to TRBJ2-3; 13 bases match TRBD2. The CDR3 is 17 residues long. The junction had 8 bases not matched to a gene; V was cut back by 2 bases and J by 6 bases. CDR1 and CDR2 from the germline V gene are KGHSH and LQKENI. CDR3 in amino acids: CASSPGTSGERVDTQYF. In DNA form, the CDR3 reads TGTGCCAGCTCACCAGGGACTAGCGGGGAGAGAGTGGATACGCAGTATTTT. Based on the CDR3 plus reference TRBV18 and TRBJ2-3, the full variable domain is NAGVMQNPRHLVRRRGQEARLRCSPMKGHSHVYWYRQLPEEGLKFMVYLQKENIIDESGMPKERFSAEFPKEGPSILRIQQVVRGDSAAYFCASSPGTSGERVDTQYFGPGTRLTVL.

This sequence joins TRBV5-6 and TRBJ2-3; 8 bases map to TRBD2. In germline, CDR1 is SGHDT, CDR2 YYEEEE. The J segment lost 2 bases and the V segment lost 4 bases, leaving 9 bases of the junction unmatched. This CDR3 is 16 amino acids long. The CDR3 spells CASSHTSGFNTDTQYF. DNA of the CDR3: TGTGCCAGCAGCCACACTAGCGGCTTTAACACAGATACGCAGTATTTT.

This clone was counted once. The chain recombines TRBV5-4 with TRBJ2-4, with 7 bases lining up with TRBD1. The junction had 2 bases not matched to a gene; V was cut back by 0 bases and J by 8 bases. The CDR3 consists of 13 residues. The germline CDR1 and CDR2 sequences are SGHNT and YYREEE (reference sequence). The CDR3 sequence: CASSLDRGDIQYF. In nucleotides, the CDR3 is TGTGCCAGCAGCTTGGACAGGGGAGACATTCAGTACTTC.

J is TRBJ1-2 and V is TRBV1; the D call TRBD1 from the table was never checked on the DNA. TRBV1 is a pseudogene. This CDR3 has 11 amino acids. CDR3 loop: CTTQENYGYTF. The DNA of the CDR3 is TGCACCACCCAGGAAAACTATGGCTACACCTTC.

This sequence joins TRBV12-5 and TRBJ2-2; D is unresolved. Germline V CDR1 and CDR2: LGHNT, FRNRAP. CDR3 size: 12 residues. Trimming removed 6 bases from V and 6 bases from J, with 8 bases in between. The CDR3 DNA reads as TGTGCTAGTGGCCGCGAATCCGGGGAGCTGTTTTTT. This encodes CASGRESGELFF.

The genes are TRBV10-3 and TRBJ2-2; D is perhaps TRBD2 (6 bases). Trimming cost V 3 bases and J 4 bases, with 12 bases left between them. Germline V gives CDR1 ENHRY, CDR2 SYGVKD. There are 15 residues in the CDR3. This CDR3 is CAISDPGRGTGELFF. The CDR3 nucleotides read TGTGCCATCAGTGACCCCGGGCGGGGCACCGGGGAGCTGTTTTTT.